These T cell receptor beta chains were read from a single sample in a study of cytomegalovirus exposure and HLA in healthy donors. Some clones are missing from TCRdb's copy, which holds only in-frame ones; the method was immunoSEQ multiplex PCR. Here the sample spans more than 95,000 clones, just under 95% being singletons. The sample was PBMCs. The receptors stem from a young woman in good health and CMV-seronegative. CDR3s include the opening cysteine and the closing phenylalanine or tryptophan. Fields, in order: clone size, D gene, J gene, V gene, CDR3 DNA, CDR3 protein. D genes are given only for firm matches. Part of the rows lack a size; the others show once, few, many or a class for expanded clones.

>-|-|TRBJ1-1|TRBV11-2
TGTGCCAGCAGCCCCTGGGAGGGCACTGAAGCTTTCTTT
CASSPWEGTEAFF
>few|-|TRBJ2-7|TRBV5-8
TGTGCCAGCCGCTTGCGGAGCTCCTACGAGCAGTACTTC
CASRLRSSYEQYF
>-|-|TRBJ2-7|TRBV5-4
TGTGCCAGCAGTAAAGCGGCAGGTAGCTCCTACGAGCAGTACTTC
CASSKAAGSSYEQYF
>-|-|TRBJ1-1|TRBV30
TGTGCCTGGAGATCCGGGGGCACTGAAGCTTTCTTT
CAWRSGGTEAFF
>-|-|TRBJ2-1|TRBV9
TGTGCCAGCAGCGTAGCTACTCCCCAAGCGTACAATGAGCAGTTCTTC
CASSVATPQAYNEQFF
>-|-|TRBJ2-1|TRBV27
TGTGCCAGCAGCAGGACTCTGAGCTCCTACAATGAGCAGTTCTTC
CASSRTLSSYNEQFF
>-|TRBD1|TRBJ2-7|TRBV5-1
TGCGCCAGCAGTTCAACCGGGACAGGGTCCTACGAGCAGTACTTC
CASSSTGTGSYEQYF
>-|-|TRBJ1-6|TRBV5-4
TGTGCCAGCAGCTTGGGGGAGTTTCAGTCACCCCTCCACTTT
CASSLGEFQSPLHF
>-|TRBD2|TRBJ2-3|TRBV9
TGTGCCAGCAGCCCCCGCCACAGCGGGAGGGTGACAGATACGCAGTATTTT
CASSPRHSGRVTDTQYF
>-|-|TRBJ2-2|TRBV6-1
TGTGCCAGCACTACTAGGAAGGGTTACACCGGGGAGCTGTTTTTT
CASTTRKGYTGELFF
>-|TRBD1|TRBJ1-3|TRBV5-1
TGCGCCAGCAGCCTGGACAGGTCGGCAGGAAACACCATATATTTT
CASSLDRSAGNTIYF
>-|-|TRBJ1-1|TRBV25-1
TGTGCCAGCAGTAAGTACCGGGAGGAAGCTTTCTTT
CASSKYREEAFF
>once|-|TRBJ1-3|TRBV6-5
TGTGCCAGCAGTTCCTCTCCGGGAGGTGGAAACACCATATATTTT
CASSSSPGGGNTIYF
>few|TRBD1|TRBJ1-1|TRBV6-1
TGTGCCAGCAGCTCCGGGACAGGGTTCGCTGAAGCTTTCTTT
CASSSGTGFAEAFF
>-|-|TRBJ2-1|TRBV5-4
TGTGCCAGCAGCTTGCGGGGACTCTACAATGAGCAGTTCTTC
CASSLRGLYNEQFF
>once|-|TRBJ2-1|TRBV30
TGTGCCTGGAGTAGCAACAATGAGCAGTTCTTC
CAWSSNNEQFF
>-|TRBD2|TRBJ2-7|TRBV7-2
TGTGCCAGCAGCCCAAACCCTAGCGGGAGTTCCTACGAGCAGTACTTC
CASSPNPSGSSYEQYF
>-|-|TRBJ2-1|TRBV6-5
TGTGCCAGCAGCGTCGCGAGGGAGGACTATGAGCAGTTCTTC
CASSVAREDYEQFF
>-|TRBD2|TRBJ2-3|TRBV7-2
TGTGCCAGCAGCGTCGGACTAGCGGGAGTATTCACAGATACGCAGTATTTT
CASSVGLAGVFTDTQYF